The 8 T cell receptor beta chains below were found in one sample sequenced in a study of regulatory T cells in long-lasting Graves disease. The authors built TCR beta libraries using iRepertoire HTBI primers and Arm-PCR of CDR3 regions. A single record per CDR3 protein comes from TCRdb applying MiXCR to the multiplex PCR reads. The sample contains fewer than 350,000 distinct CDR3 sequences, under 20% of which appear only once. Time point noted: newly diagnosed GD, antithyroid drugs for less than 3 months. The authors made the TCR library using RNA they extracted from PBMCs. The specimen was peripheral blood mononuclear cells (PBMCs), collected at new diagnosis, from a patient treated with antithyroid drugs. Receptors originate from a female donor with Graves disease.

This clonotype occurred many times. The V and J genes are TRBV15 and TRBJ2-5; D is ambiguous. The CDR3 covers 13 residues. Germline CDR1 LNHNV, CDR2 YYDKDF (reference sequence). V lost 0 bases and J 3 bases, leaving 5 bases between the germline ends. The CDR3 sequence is CATSRDVEETQYF. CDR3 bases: TGTGCCACCAGCAGAGATGTCGAAGAGACCCAGTACTTC.

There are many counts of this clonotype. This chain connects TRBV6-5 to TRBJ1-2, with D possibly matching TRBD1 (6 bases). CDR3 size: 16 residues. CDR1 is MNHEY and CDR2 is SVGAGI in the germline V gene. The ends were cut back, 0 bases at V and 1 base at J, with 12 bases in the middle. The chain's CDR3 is CASSYSSRDNNYGYTF. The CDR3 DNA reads TGTGCCAGCAGTTACTCGAGTCGGGACAATAACTATGGCTACACCTTC.

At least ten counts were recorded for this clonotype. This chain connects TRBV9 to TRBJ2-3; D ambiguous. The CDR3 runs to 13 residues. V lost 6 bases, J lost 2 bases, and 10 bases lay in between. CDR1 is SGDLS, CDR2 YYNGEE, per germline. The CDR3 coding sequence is TGTGCCAGCACCCGCACCTACACAGATACGCAGTATTTT. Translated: CASTRTYTDTQYF.

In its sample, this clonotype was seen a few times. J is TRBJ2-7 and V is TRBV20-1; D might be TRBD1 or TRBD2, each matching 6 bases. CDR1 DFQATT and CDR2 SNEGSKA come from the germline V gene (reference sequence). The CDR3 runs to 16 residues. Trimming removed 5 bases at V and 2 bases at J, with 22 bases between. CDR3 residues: CSAQRYRDSATYEQYF. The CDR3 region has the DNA TGCAGTGCTCAACGGTACAGGGACTCAGCAACCTACGAGCAGTACTTC.

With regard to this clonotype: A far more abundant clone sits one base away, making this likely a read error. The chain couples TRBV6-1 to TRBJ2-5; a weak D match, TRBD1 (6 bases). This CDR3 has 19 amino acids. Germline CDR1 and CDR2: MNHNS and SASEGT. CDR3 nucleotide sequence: TGTGCCAGCAGTTTAGCGCTAATCGTTGACAGGCGGCCCCAAGAGGCCCAGTACTTC. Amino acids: CASSLALIVDRRPQEAQYF.

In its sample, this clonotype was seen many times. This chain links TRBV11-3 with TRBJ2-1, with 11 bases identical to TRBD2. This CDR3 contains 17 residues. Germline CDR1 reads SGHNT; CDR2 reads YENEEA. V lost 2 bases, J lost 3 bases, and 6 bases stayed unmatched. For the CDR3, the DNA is TGTGCCAGCAGCTTATCAGTGGGACTAGCGGACTACAATGAGCAGTTCTTC. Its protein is CASSLSVGLADYNEQFF. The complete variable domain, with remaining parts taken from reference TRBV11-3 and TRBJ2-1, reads EAGVVQSPRYKIIEKKQPVAFWCNPISGHNTLYWYLQNLGQGPELLIRYENEEAVDDSQLPKDRFSAERLKGVDSTLKIQPAELGDSAVYLCASSLSVGLADYNEQFFGPGTRLTVL.

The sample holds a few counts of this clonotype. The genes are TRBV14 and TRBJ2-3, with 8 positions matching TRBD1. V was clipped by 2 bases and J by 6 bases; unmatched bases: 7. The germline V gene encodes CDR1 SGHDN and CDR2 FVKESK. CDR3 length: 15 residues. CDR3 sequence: CASSQRGRGRDTQYF. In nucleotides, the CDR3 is TGTGCCAGCAGCCAACGGGGCAGGGGGCGCGATACGCAGTATTTT.

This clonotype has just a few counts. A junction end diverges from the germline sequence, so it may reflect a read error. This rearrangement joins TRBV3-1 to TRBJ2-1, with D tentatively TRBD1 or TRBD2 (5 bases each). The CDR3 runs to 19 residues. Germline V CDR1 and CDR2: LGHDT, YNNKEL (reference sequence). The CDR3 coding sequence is TGTGTCAGCAGCCAGGGTCTGTCGTGGGGGATCCCCACAAACAATGAGCAGTTCTTC. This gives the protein CVSSQGLSWGIPTNNEQFF.